The 29 T cell receptor beta chains below all came from one sample that was sequenced in a study of breast tumors, draining lymph nodes, adjacent tissues. Samples came from axillary lymph nodes draining the breast cancer. Via MiXCR, TCRdb re-called the multiplex PCR reads, giving one row per CDR3 protein. In the table there are 200,000 to 250,000 distinct CDR3 sequences, around 34% of which are singletons. Sequenced material: axillary lymph node tissue. Receptors originate from a female donor with breast cancer. Some clones in this sample may be carry-over from other donors' samples.

This clonotype was recorded only once. The genes are TRBV3-2 and TRBJ1-5. TRBV3-2 is given as a pseudogene. The CDR3 totals 13 residues. CDR3 amino acids: CASLTGCNQPQHF. CDR3 sequence (DNA): TGTGCCAGTTTAACTGGGTGCAATCAGCCCCAGCATTTT.

As to this clonotype: This may be a read error: a much more frequent sequence differs by one nucleotide. The rearrangement links TRBV14 to TRBJ2-1; D not certain. The CDR3 is 13 residues long. Germline lookup yields CDR1 SGHDN and CDR2 FVKESK. V lost 4 bases, J lost 15 bases, and 19 bases lay in between. The CDR3 DNA follows: TGTGCCAGCAGCCGAGATCGACCAGGTATTAGGTTCTTC. Amino acid sequence: CASSRDRPGIRFF.

This clonotype has ten or more counts. V gene TRBV7-2 combines with J gene TRBJ2-5; 11 nucleotides align to TRBD2. CDR3 length: 15 residues. CDR1 SGHTA and CDR2 FQGNSA come from the germline V gene. The trim removed 5 bases at V and 5 bases at J, leaving 7 bases unmatched. The CDR3, as DNA: TGTGCCAGCAGCACCCGACTAGCGGGGCAGGAGACCCAGTACTTC. Translating gives CASSTRLAGQETQYF.

Ten or more counts support this clonotype. The CDR3 region has the DNA TGTGCCAGTAGCCGACACATCTCTGGAAACACCATATATTTT. Translated, it gives CASSRHISGNTIYF. The gene calls are TRBV19 and TRBJ1-3; D gene uncertain. Between the trimmed V and J ends, which lost 6 bases and 0 bases, there was a span of 9 bases. This CDR3 has 14 amino acids. Germline V gene lookup returns CDR1 LNHDA and CDR2 SQIVND (reference sequence).

This clonotype was observed a handful of times. A much larger clone is a single base away; this may be a read error. As the CDR3 is not closed by the conserved phenylalanine or tryptophan, this likely results from a read error. This chain uses TRBV7-9 with TRBJ2-7; 9 bases are a match to TRBD1. Germline V gives CDR1 SEHNR, CDR2 FQNEAQ (reference sequence). This CDR3 is built from 14 residues. J was trimmed by 3 bases and V by 5 bases; bases with no gene match: 5. The DNA for the CDR3 is TGTGCCAGCAGCGCGGACAGGGGAAGCTACGAGCAGTACCTC. Residues: CASSADRGSYEQYL.

This clonotype has at least ten counts. The chain recombines TRBV4-1 with TRBJ2-2, with 8 positions matching TRBD1. The CDR3 is 14 residues long. The ends lost 3 bases at V and 8 bases at J; junction bases unmatched: 5. Germline loops: CDR1 MGHRA, CDR2 YSYEKL. The CDR3 nucleotides read TGCGCCAGCAGCCAGGGGCAGGGGGCAGGGGAGCTGTTTTTT. Residues: CASSQGQGAGELFF.

In its sample, this clonotype was seen many times. The chain joins TRBV6-4 to TRBJ2-2; D gene uncertain. The CDR3 is made up of 14 amino acids. Germline CDR1 is MRHNA and CDR2 is SNTAGT. V was trimmed by 4 bases and J by 6 bases, leaving 12 bases between them. The CDR3 reads CASSVRPEAGELFF. CDR3 bases: TGTGCCAGCAGTGTCAGACCAGAGGCCGGGGAGCTGTTTTTT.

The chain employs TRBV12-3 or TRBV12-4 and TRBJ2-2, with TRBD2 identical over 7 bases. The V gene end was trimmed by 7 bases and the J gene end by 7 bases; junction bases not matched to a gene: 9. The CDR3 runs 14 residues. CDR3 sequence reads: CASTKGRTSGELFF. The CDR3 region has the DNA TGTGCCAGCACCAAAGGCCGGACTAGCGGGGAGCTGTTTTTT.

This chain links TRBV7-9 with TRBJ1-3, with 11 bases fitting TRBD1. CDR3 length: 17 amino acids. The V segment lost 5 bases and the J segment 8 bases; nucleotides outside the gene matches: 14. Germline-derived CDR1 and CDR2 are SEHNR and FQNEAQ (reference sequence). The CDR3 DNA is TGTGCCAGCAGCCCTGGGACAGGGGGAAACTATGGCTACACCATATATTTT. It translates to CASSPGTGGNYGYTIYF.

The sample holds many counts of this clonotype. The chain carries TRBV7-8 and TRBJ2-3, with D perhaps TRBD2 (6 bases). The germline CDR1 and CDR2 sequences are SGHVS and FQNEAQ. The length of the CDR3 is 15 residues. Trimming shortened V by 3 bases and J by 0 bases, and 10 bases separated the two germline ends. DNA for the CDR3: TGTGCCAGCAGCTTGGTAGCGGTAAGCACAGATACGCAGTATTTT. Its protein product is CASSLVAVSTDTQYF.

The chain links TRBV10-3 to TRBJ1-3; 7 bases are shared with TRBD1. The V segment lost 6 bases and the J segment 0 bases; nucleotides outside the gene matches: 8. The CDR3 sequence is 16 residues long. Germline loops: CDR1 ENHRY, CDR2 SYGVKD. This CDR3 reads CAIRNQGQSSGNTIYF. The CDR3 coding sequence is TGTGCCATCAGAAACCAGGGACAGAGCTCTGGAAACACCATATATTTT.

This chain connects TRBV5-5 to TRBJ2-7; 9 bases are a match to TRBD2. The germline gives CDR1 SGHKS, CDR2 YYEKEE (reference sequence). V shed 4 bases, J shed 7 bases, and the junction held 12 bases outside the gene matches. This CDR3 comprises 15 residues. The CDR3 sequence is CASSLAGGEGREQYF. The CDR3 DNA is TGTGCCAGCAGCCTGGCGGGGGGGGAAGGACGGGAGCAGTACTTC.

With regard to this clonotype: With a much larger clone just one base away, this may be a read error. The conserved closing phenylalanine or tryptophan is absent in this CDR3, likely reflecting a read error. The rearrangement joins TRBV28 to TRBJ2-7; the match to TRBD1 covers 8 bases. Per the germline V gene, CDR1 is MDHEN and CDR2 is SYDVKM. This CDR3 region has 15 residues. The V gene end was trimmed by 6 bases and the J gene end by 2 bases; junction bases not matched to a gene: 9. This chain's CDR3 is CASRTYRDRTYEQYL. The CDR3 nucleotides read TGTGCCAGCAGGACGTACCGGGACAGGACCTACGAGCAGTACCTC.

This clonotype was observed at least ten times. As DNA, the CDR3 is TGTGCCAGCAATGTCGTGGAGGGGGAAAAACTGTTTTTT. Its translation: CASNVVEGEKLFF. This chain links TRBV6-1 with TRBJ1-4; maybe TRBD1 (5 bases). The V end lost 7 bases, the J end lost 8 bases, and 14 bases lay between the germline ends. The germline CDR1 and CDR2 sequences are MNHNS and SASEGT. There are 13 residues in the CDR3.

This clonotype was counted a few times. This chain joins TRBV6-5 and TRBJ2-2, with 7 positions matching TRBD1. Germline V gives CDR1 MNHEY, CDR2 SVGAGI. V lost 7 bases and J lost 5; bases outside the gene matches: 7. CDR3 size: 14 residues. CDR3 amino acids: CASTQGKVTGELFF. The CDR3 region has the DNA TGTGCCAGCACACAGGGGAAGGTGACCGGGGAGCTGTTTTTT.

In its sample, this clonotype was seen many times. The rearrangement uses TRBV7-8 and TRBJ2-6; no reliable D call. Germline V gene lookup returns CDR1 SGHVS and CDR2 FQNEAQ. V shed 4 bases and J shed 1 base, with 11 bases lying between them. CDR3 length equals 16 residues. CDR3 sequence (DNA): TGTGCCAGCAGCTATATGGGGATTTCTGGGGCCAACGTCCTGACTTTC. This codes for CASSYMGISGANVLTF.

V and J are TRBV20-1 and TRBJ1-2, with TRBD1 matching over 9 bases. The CDR3 length is 13 residues. V lost 6 bases to trimming and J lost 2 bases; unmatched junction nucleotides: 4. Germline lookup yields CDR1 DFQATT and CDR2 SNEGSKA (reference sequence). CDR3 nucleotide sequence: TGCAGTGCGGATGGACAGGGGAACTATGGCTACACCTTC. Its translation is CSADGQGNYGYTF.

This clonotype showed up many times. This chain joins TRBV5-1 and TRBJ2-7, with 8 nucleotides matching TRBD1. V shed 3 bases and J 1 base; nucleotides not matched to a gene: 21. Per the germline V gene, CDR1 is SGHRS and CDR2 is YFSETQ. CDR3 length: 20 residues. The CDR3 is CASSSNRPLAGGAISYEQYF. The CDR3 bases are TGCGCCAGCAGCTCCAACAGACCATTGGCAGGGGGCGCGATTTCCTACGAGCAGTACTTC. Combining the CDR3 with reference TRBV5-1 and TRBJ2-7 gives the whole variable domain KAGVTQTPRYLIKTRGQQVTLSCSPISGHRSVSWYQQTPGQGLQFLFEYFSETQRNKGNFPGRFSGRQFSNSRSEMNVSTLELGDSALYLCASSSNRPLAGGAISYEQYFGPGTRLTVT.

This clonotype came up many times. V is TRBV2 and J is TRBJ2-7, with 9 bases fitting TRBD2. J was trimmed by 5 bases and V by 7 bases; bases with no gene match: 12. The germline V gene encodes CDR1 SNHLY and CDR2 FYNNEI. The CDR3 length is 15 residues. The CDR3, as DNA: TGTGCCAGCACTAGAAGCGGGAGGATCAGCCACGAGCAGTACTTC. This sequence encodes CASTRSGRISHEQYF.

The table lists this clonotype with many counts. The chain is built from TRBV29-1 and TRBJ2-3, with D perhaps being TRBD1 or TRBD2 (5 bases each). The V gene's germline CDR1 is SQVTM and CDR2 ANQGSEA. The germline V and J ends were trimmed by 6 bases and 5 bases, with 12 bases remaining between them. The CDR3 contains 12 residues. The CDR3 DNA follows: TGCAGCGTCAATCCAGGGAGAGATACGCAGTATTTT. Translation gives CSVNPGRDTQYF.

The chain uses TRBV19 and TRBJ2-3, with a tentative D call TRBD2 (6 bases). CDR3 length equals 15 residues. Germline lookup yields CDR1 LNHDA and CDR2 SQIVND (reference sequence). With 1 base removed from V and 3 bases from J, the gap between germline ends came to 11 bases. In DNA, the CDR3 is TGTGCCAGTAGTATAGTTGGGGGGTTAACAGATACGCAGTATTTT. Encoded protein: CASSIVGGLTDTQYF.

This clonotype came up many times. J is TRBJ1-2 and V is TRBV19; D gene unclear. Trimming stripped 3 bases from V and 0 bases from J, with 8 bases between. This CDR3 region has 14 residues. CDR1 is LNHDA and CDR2 is SQIVND in the germline V gene (reference sequence). In DNA form, the CDR3 reads TGTGCCAGTAGTATGAGTGTAGCTAACTATGGCTACACCTTC. Translating gives CASSMSVANYGYTF.

This clonotype was recorded at least ten times. The genes are TRBV29-1 and TRBJ1-5; D gene ambiguous. Per germline, CDR1 SQVTM and CDR2 ANQGSEA. V lost 5 bases and J 2 bases, leaving 10 bases between the germline ends. This CDR3 comprises 13 residues. The DNA of the CDR3 is TGCAGCGTTTACGGGGAGGGCAATCAGCCCCAGCATTTT. This translates into CSVYGEGNQPQHF.

This chain uses TRBV3-1 with TRBJ1-2; D remains ambiguous. This CDR3 contains 14 residues. V lost 4 bases and J lost 3, with 12 bases in between. CDR1 LGHDT and CDR2 YNNKEL come from the germline V gene (reference sequence). DNA of the CDR3: TGTGCCAGCAGCCCTCAGGAATCGGACTATGGCTACACCTTC. This codes for CASSPQESDYGYTF.

This clonotype came up many times. The chain couples TRBV5-1 to TRBJ2-2; the match to TRBD2 covers 14 bases. Trimming cost V 4 bases and J 1 base; bases outside gene matches: 6. The CDR3 covers 18 residues. Germline loops: CDR1 SGHRS, CDR2 YFSETQ. The CDR3 region has the DNA TGCGCCAGCAGCGAGGGGACTAGCGGGAGTAAGAACACCGGGGAGCTGTTTTTT. It translates to CASSEGTSGSKNTGELFF.

This clonotype turned up a few times. The chain joins TRBV5-4 to TRBJ2-5, with 10 bases aligning to TRBD2. The CDR3 totals 13 residues. Losses at the gene ends were 6 bases for V and 5 bases for J; bases not matched to a gene: 4. Germline lookup yields CDR1 SGHNT and CDR2 YYREEE (reference sequence). CDR3 protein: CASTTSGTETQYF. The CDR3 DNA reads TGTGCCAGCACAACTAGCGGGACTGAGACCCAGTACTTC.

This clonotype was picked up many times. This chain connects TRBV6-1 to TRBJ1-3; the D is unclear. The V gene lost 7 bases and the J gene lost 4 bases, with 5 bases spanning the gap. CDR3 length: 11 amino acids. Germline V CDR1 and CDR2: MNHNS, SASEGT. CDR3 sequence reads: CASMGGNTIYF. The CDR3 nucleotides read TGTGCCAGCATGGGGGGAAACACCATATATTTT.

This clonotype was detected only a few times. This chain joins TRBV6-1 and TRBJ1-5, with D perhaps matching TRBD1 (6 bases). Germline V gene lookup returns CDR1 MNHNS and CDR2 SASEGT. The CDR3 has 18 amino acids. The ends were cut back, 1 base at V and 1 base at J, with 17 bases in the middle. CDR3 sequence (DNA): TGTGCCAGCAGTGAAGTGTGGGGAGGGGGTGGCAGCAATCAGCCCCAGCATTTT. This encodes CASSEVWGGGGSNQPQHF.

There are many counts of this clonotype. CDR3 residues: CASSQLGLGSYNEQFF. CDR3 nucleotide sequence: TGCGCCAGCAGCCAACTAGGACTAGGGTCTTACAATGAGCAGTTCTTC. This sequence joins TRBV4-1 and TRBJ2-1; 7 nucleotides match TRBD2. The germline V gene has CDR1 MGHRA and CDR2 YSYEKL. This CDR3 spans 16 amino acids. With V trimmed by 2 bases and J by 4 bases, 8 bases remained unmatched.